The 8 T cell receptor beta chains below come from one sample, sequenced in a study of radiotherapy plus CTLA-4 blockade in lung cancer (dated by TCRdb to between 2018 and 2020). The library relied on the immunoSEQ multiplex PCR assay. TCRdb's version of the immuneACCESS table is confined to in-frame rearrangements and falls short of the full clone set. An unresolved V gene accounts for under half of the shortfall where checked; the remainder is of unknown origin. Here the sample has tens of thousands of clones; about 72% occur a single time. In total, the top ten clones hold around 8% of the sample. The sequencing here drew on peripheral blood, taken from a patient treated with radiotherapy plus ipilimumab. The receptors originated from a human donor with non-small cell lung cancer whose response to radiotherapy plus ipilimumab could not be evaluated.

The rearrangement uses TRBV30 and TRBJ2-7, with D perhaps matching TRBD2 (5 bases). V gave up 2 bases and J gave up 3 bases, with 8 bases separating them. Germline V gene lookup returns CDR1 GTSNPN and CDR2 SVGIG (reference sequence). CDR3 length: 12 residues. The CDR3 bases are TGTGCCTGGAGTCCCAGCGGCTACGAGCAGTACTTC. Translation gives CAWSPSGYEQYF.

The V gene is TRBV7-2, the J gene TRBJ1-4; 9 positions match TRBD1. The junction had 15 bases not matched to a gene; V was cut back by 5 bases and J by 2 bases. Germline lookup yields CDR1 SGHTA and CDR2 FQGNSA. The CDR3 has 19 amino acids. The CDR3, as DNA: TGTGCCAGCAGCACAGCCGGGACAGGGTACGAGGGGACTAATGAAAAACTGTTTTTT. Translated: CASSTAGTGYEGTNEKLFF. Full variable domain (outside the CDR3, taken from reference TRBV7-2 and TRBJ1-4): GAGVSQSPSNKVTEKGKDVELRCDPISGHTALYWYRQSLGQGLEFLIYFQGNSAPDKSGLPSDRFSAERTGGSVSTLTIQRTQQEDSAVYLCASSTAGTGYEGTNEKLFFGSGTQLSVL.

The chain couples TRBV6-5 to TRBJ2-7, with TRBD1 identical over 10 bases. With V trimmed by 6 bases and J by 6 bases, 8 bases remained unmatched. The CDR3 sequence is 14 residues long. Germline V gene data show CDR1 as MNHEY and CDR2 as SVGAGI. In DNA, the CDR3 is TGTGCCAGCAGCCCCCGGGACAGGGGAGGCGAGCAGTACTTC. It yields the protein CASSPRDRGGEQYF.

In this sample, this clone turned up many times. The V call is TRBV7-8, the J call TRBJ2-1, with D tentatively TRBD2 (6 bases). V was shortened by 5 bases and J by 4 bases, with 12 bases between the two germline ends. The CDR3 covers 14 residues. Germline V lookup: CDR1 SGHVS, CDR2 FQNEAQ. The CDR3 DNA reads TGTGCCAGCAGCCCCTTGGGGGGTTACAATGAGCAGTTCTTC. Translation gives CASSPLGGYNEQFF. Based on the CDR3 plus reference TRBV7-8 and TRBJ2-1, the full variable domain is GAGVSQSPRYKVAKRGQDVALRCDPISGHVSLFWYQQALGQGPEFLTYFQNEAQLDKSGLPSDRFFAERPEGSVSTLKIQRTQQEDSAVYLCASSPLGGYNEQFFGPGTRLTVL.

The chain is built from TRBV5-5 and TRBJ2-4; D perhaps matches TRBD2 (6 bases). Germline CDR1 SGHKS, CDR2 YYEKEE (reference sequence). The CDR3 is 17 residues long. The V end was cut by 4 bases, the J end by 0 bases, with 17 bases between. This CDR3 reads CASSGGTFGLAKNIQYF. CDR3 nucleotides: TGTGCCAGCAGCGGGGGGACTTTCGGACTAGCCAAAAACATTCAGTACTTC.

V usage is TRBV7-2 and J usage is TRBJ1-2; the match to TRBD1 covers 8 bases. CDR1 is SGHTA and CDR2 is FQGNSA in the germline V gene. After removal of 0 bases from V and 5 bases from J, the junction contained 8 bases not matched to a gene. The CDR3 sequence is 16 residues long. CDR3 region: CASSLAPPGQVYGYTF. The CDR3 bases are TGTGCCAGCAGCTTAGCGCCCCCGGGACAGGTTTATGGCTACACCTTC.

The CDR3 protein is CASSPISGRQLVNQPQHF. DNA for the CDR3: TGTGCCAGCAGTCCCATATCGGGTAGGCAGTTAGTCAATCAGCCCCAGCATTTT. The rearrangement links TRBV27 to TRBJ1-5; D gene ambiguous. Germline V gene lookup returns CDR1 MNHEY and CDR2 SMNVEV (reference sequence). The CDR3 is 18 residues long. The germline V and J ends were trimmed by 5 bases and 3 bases, with 23 bases remaining between them.

V and J are TRBV2 and TRBJ2-7; D call uncertain. Trimming stripped 3 bases from V and 3 bases from J, with 12 bases between. The germline CDR1 and CDR2 sequences are SNHLY and FYNNEI. This CDR3 contains 14 residues. CDR3: CASSDYVMNYEQYF. In DNA, the CDR3 is TGTGCCAGCAGTGACTACGTAATGAACTACGAGCAGTACTTC.